Each of the 19 T cell receptor beta chains below was sequenced from the same sample in a study of cytomegalovirus exposure and HLA in healthy donors. The method was immunoSEQ multiplex PCR; TCRdb's version includes in-frame clones alone and lacks a portion of them. This table holds 300,000 to 350,000 clones, over 75% found once. The specimen sequenced was PBMCs. Receptors were obtained from a man aged 25-40 years in good health and CMV-seronegative.

The V and J genes are TRBV5-6 and TRBJ1-2, with 9 bases that match TRBD1. Germline CDR1 reads SGHDT; CDR2 reads YYEEEE. V was clipped by 4 bases and J by 8 bases; unmatched bases: 6. This CDR3 has 13 residues. The CDR3 reads CASSVTGGWGYTF. CDR3 nucleotides: TGTGCCAGCAGCGTAACAGGGGGCTGGGGCTACACCTTC.

The rearrangement uses TRBV6-5 and TRBJ1-2; 7 positions match TRBD1. After removal of 5 bases from V and 6 bases from J, the junction contained 6 bases not matched to a gene. Germline CDR1 and CDR2: MNHEY and SVGAGI. The CDR3 covers 13 residues. DNA for the CDR3: TGTGCCAGCAGTCGATCCGGGACAGATGGCTACACCTTC. Protein sequence: CASSRSGTDGYTF.

The chain recombines TRBV14 with TRBJ2-1; 15 bases map to TRBD2. The CDR3 consists of 17 residues. V shed 4 bases and J 2 bases; nucleotides not matched to a gene: 3. Germline lookup yields CDR1 SGHDN and CDR2 FVKESK. The CDR3 coding sequence is TGTGCCAGCAGCCCGGGACTAGCGGGGGGCCCCTACAATGAGCAGTTCTTC. It encodes CASSPGLAGGPYNEQFF.

This sequence joins TRBV9 and TRBJ1-6; 7 positions match TRBD1. The CDR3 covers 16 residues. V dropped 5 bases and J dropped 1; count of bases not matched to a gene: 6. Germline values: CDR1 SGDLS, CDR2 YYNGEE. CDR3 bases: TGTGCCAGCAGTTCAACAGGGGATTCCTATAATTCACCCCTCCACTTT. This encodes CASSSTGDSYNSPLHF.

This chain links TRBV5-6 with TRBJ1-1, with a tentative D call TRBD1 (5 bases). In germline, CDR1 is SGHDT, CDR2 YYEEEE. Deletions cut 4 bases from V and 3 bases from J, with 10 bases between. The CDR3 spans 13 residues. The chain's CDR3 is CASSPGLYTEAFF. DNA of the CDR3: TGTGCCAGCAGCCCAGGGCTGTACACTGAAGCTTTCTTT.

V and J are TRBV11-2 and TRBJ1-6; D remains unclear. V was trimmed by 1 base and J by 13 bases, leaving 11 bases between them. Germline loops: CDR1 SGHAT, CDR2 FQNNGV. This CDR3 has 13 amino acids. The CDR3 nucleotides read TGTGCCAGCAGCTTAGCTCAGGTTCGGCCCCTCCACTTT. This codes for CASSLAQVRPLHF.

This clone has just a few counts. V usage is TRBV14 and J usage is TRBJ1-2, with D maybe TRBD1 (5 bases). Trimming removed 4 bases from V and 4 bases from J, with 13 bases in between. From germline, CDR1 is SGHDN and CDR2 FVKESK. This CDR3 is built from 14 residues. Here the CDR3 DNA reads TGTGCCAGCAGCCCGGGACGGGGAGGCTATGGCTACACCTTC. Protein: CASSPGRGGYGYTF.

CDR3 DNA sequence: TGTGCCACCAGCAGAGATTGGGGGGGAAATGACGAGCAGTACTTC. It encodes CATSRDWGGNDEQYF. The J gene is TRBJ2-7, the V gene TRBV15; 7 positions agree with TRBD2. Germline V gives CDR1 LNHNV, CDR2 YYDKDF (reference sequence). V dropped 0 bases and J dropped 5; count of bases not matched to a gene: 7. The CDR3 has 15 residues.

The chain has TRBV5-6 and TRBJ1-3; D might be TRBD1 (6 bases). Germline V gives CDR1 SGHDT, CDR2 YYEEEE. The CDR3 is 17 amino acids. V lost 3 bases and J lost 1, with 17 bases in between. The DNA for the CDR3 is TGTGCCAGCAGCTCACTGGACAGTCCCGGTTCTGGAAACACCATATATTTT. Its protein is CASSSLDSPGSGNTIYF.

The CDR3: CASSQVIQGLNTGELFF. CDR3 nucleotide sequence: TGCGCCAGCAGCCAGGTTATACAGGGTTTGAACACCGGGGAGCTGTTTTTT. The chain is built from TRBV4-1 and TRBJ2-2, with D possibly TRBD1 on 6 matching bases. Trimming pared 3 bases from V and 1 base from J, leaving 15 bases between. Germline loops: CDR1 MGHRA, CDR2 YSYEKL. The CDR3 length is 17 residues.

The chain recombines TRBV27 with TRBJ2-7; 7 nucleotides align to TRBD1. V shed 9 bases, J shed 1 base, and the junction held 9 bases outside the gene matches. Germline CDR1 MNHEY, CDR2 SMNVEV (reference sequence). The CDR3 runs to 14 residues. The CDR3 loop is CASRGPSTSYEQYF. The CDR3 coding sequence is TGTGCCAGTAGGGGGCCTTCTACTTCCTACGAGCAGTACTTC.

The J gene is TRBJ2-7, the V gene TRBV15, with 10 positions matching TRBD1. The germline gives CDR1 LNHNV, CDR2 YYDKDF (reference sequence). The V segment lost 1 base and the J segment 4 bases; nucleotides outside the gene matches: 4. The CDR3 covers 15 residues. CDR3: CATSRAGTGEYEQYF. In DNA form, the CDR3 reads TGTGCCACCAGCAGAGCCGGGACAGGGGAATACGAGCAGTACTTC.

The gene calls are TRBV7-9 and TRBJ1-2; 8 bases match TRBD1. Germline lookup yields CDR1 SEHNR and CDR2 FQNEAQ (reference sequence). The CDR3 loop spans 13 amino acids. Trimming at V came to 5 bases and at J to 4 bases, leaving 3 bases not matched to a gene. CDR3 region: CASSAGTGYGYTF. CDR3 DNA sequence: TGTGCCAGCAGCGCAGGGACAGGCTATGGCTACACCTTC.

This clone occurred a few times. This chain joins TRBV11-2 and TRBJ2-3; the match to TRBD2 covers 11 bases. Losses at the gene ends were 2 bases for V and 5 bases for J; bases not matched to a gene: 9. Germline V lookup: CDR1 SGHAT, CDR2 FQNNGV. The CDR3 has 17 residues. The CDR3 reads CASSLPSSGGLKDTQYF. In DNA form, the CDR3 reads TGTGCCAGCAGCTTACCCTCTAGCGGGGGGTTAAAAGATACGCAGTATTTT.

This clone appeared once. The chain couples TRBV28 to TRBJ1-1, with 7 bases matching TRBD1. CDR3 length: 13 amino acids. V was pared by 6 bases and J by 4 bases, with 5 bases of the junction left unmatched. Germline V CDR1 and CDR2: MDHEN, SYDVKM. The CDR3, as DNA: TGTGCCAGCAGGGCCCCAGGGGGCACTGAAGCTTTCTTT. Encoded protein: CASRAPGGTEAFF.

This chain uses TRBV7-8 with TRBJ2-7; 15 bases fit TRBD2. Losses at the gene ends were 5 bases for V and 7 bases for J; bases not matched to a gene: 6. The CDR3 extends over 15 amino acids. Germline V lookup: CDR1 SGHVS, CDR2 FQNEAQ. The CDR3 sequence: CASSGTSGGYGEQYF. The CDR3 DNA is TGTGCCAGCAGCGGGACTAGCGGGGGGTATGGGGAGCAGTACTTC. Filled out from reference TRBV7-8 and TRBJ2-7, the complete variable domain reads GAGVSQSPRYKVAKRGQDVALRCDPISGHVSLFWYQQALGQGPEFLTYFQNEAQLDKSGLPSDRFFAERPEGSVSTLKIQRTQQEDSAVYLCASSGTSGGYGEQYFGPGTRLTVT.

This clone was observed once. The V gene is TRBV5-4, the J gene TRBJ1-1; 9 bases agree with TRBD1. The germline V gene has CDR1 SGHNT and CDR2 YYREEE (reference sequence). The CDR3 length is 15 residues. J was trimmed by 4 bases and V by 4 bases; bases with no gene match: 8. The CDR3 reads CASSAQGALGTEAFF. In DNA, the CDR3 is TGTGCCAGCAGCGCACAGGGGGCGCTTGGCACTGAAGCTTTCTTT.

The chain carries TRBV2 and TRBJ2-3, with TRBD2 matching over 7 bases. Per the germline V gene, CDR1 is SNHLY and CDR2 is FYNNEI. The CDR3 is made up of 15 amino acids. Trimming at V came to 2 bases and at J to 0 bases, leaving 2 bases not matched to a gene. In DNA form, the CDR3 reads TGTGCCAGCAGTGAAAGCGGGGCTAGCACAGATACGCAGTATTTT. Translating it yields CASSESGASTDTQYF.

V usage is TRBV9 and J usage is TRBJ1-5; 7 bases fit TRBD1. The V gene end was trimmed by 0 bases and the J gene end by 5 bases; junction bases not matched to a gene: 5. This CDR3 is 15 amino acids long. CDR1 is SGDLS and CDR2 is YYNGEE in the germline V gene. The CDR3 sequence is CASSVEGGRDQPQHF. CDR3 nucleotide sequence: TGTGCCAGCAGCGTAGAAGGGGGCAGGGATCAGCCCCAGCATTTT.